Reported below is one T cell receptor (beta chain). The CDR3 totals 15 residues. Per the germline V gene, CDR1 is LGHNT and CDR2 is FRNRAP. The V segment lost 5 bases and the J segment 5 bases; nucleotides outside the gene matches: 11. Per the study methods: Estimates of nucleated cell counts were drawn from the amplification of reference gene primers. The assay was immunoSEQ multiplex PCR, and TCRdb's table has in-frame clones only and misses some. D and trimming come from the DNA, and the V and J calls and clone size come from that table. Of more than 110,000 clones in the sample, more than 65% were seen once. This record belongs to a study of blood T cell repertoires in COVID-19. Background on the study: COVID-19 samples collected from the United States, Italy and Spain covered acute and convalescent phases.

This TCR was recovered from a human donor in a cohort sampled during active COVID-19. Sequencing was done on a sample of peripheral blood. The gene calls are TRBV12-5 and TRBJ1-1; 7 positions match TRBD1. This CDR3 is CASGPTGTERTEAFF. As DNA, the CDR3 is TGTGCTAGTGGTCCGACAGGGACTGAGCGTACTGAAGCTTTCTTT.